This T cell receptor beta chain was documented in a study of T cells in Graves' hyperthyroidism and ophthalmopathy. Template material for amplifying TCR beta CDR3 regions consisted of RNA transcripts. When the TCR CDR3 underwent first-round RT-PCR, the HTBI primer set was used. TCRdb re-called the multiplex PCR reads with MiXCR, one entry per CDR3 protein. The table lists fewer than 350,000 distinct CDR3 sequences, around 20% of them singletons. Germline V gene sequence: CDR1 MNHEY, CDR2 SVGAGI. The length of the CDR3 is 13 residues. The V segment lost 2 bases and the J segment 7 bases; nucleotides outside the gene matches: 2.

The chain has TRBV6-5 and TRBJ1-1; 9 bases line up with TRBD1. The source material was blood. This receptor was obtained from a man aged 45-60 years with Graves' ophthalmopathy. As DNA, the CDR3 is TGTGCCAGCAGTTACCGGGACAGGGATGAAGCTTTCTTT. This sequence encodes CASSYRDRDEAFF.